This T cell receptor (beta chain) is from a study of shared clonotypes between healthy human individuals. Study details: Those who served as donors were a couple of women and a few men between the ages of 18 and 49.

This clone has only a few counts. The protocol was immunoSEQ multiplex PCR, while the TCRdb copy is restricted to in-frame clones and leaves out a portion. The sample includes fewer than 700,000 clones, around 77% of them seen just once. CDR1 and CDR2 from the germline V gene are GTSNPN and SVGIG (reference sequence). The ends were cut back, 2 bases at V and 5 bases at J, with 12 bases in the middle. The CDR3 is made up of 13 amino acids. All donors were Caucasian adults living in Nashville, Tennessee. The origin of this receptor is a middle-aged woman in good health. Some clones in this sample may be carry-over from other donors' samples. The sample taken for sequencing was PBMCs. This sequence joins TRBV30 and TRBJ1-2; TRBD1 is a possible D gene (5 bases). The CDR3 here is CAWSPGTGYGYTF. DNA of the CDR3: TGTGCCTGGAGTCCCGGGACGGGGTATGGCTACACCTTC.